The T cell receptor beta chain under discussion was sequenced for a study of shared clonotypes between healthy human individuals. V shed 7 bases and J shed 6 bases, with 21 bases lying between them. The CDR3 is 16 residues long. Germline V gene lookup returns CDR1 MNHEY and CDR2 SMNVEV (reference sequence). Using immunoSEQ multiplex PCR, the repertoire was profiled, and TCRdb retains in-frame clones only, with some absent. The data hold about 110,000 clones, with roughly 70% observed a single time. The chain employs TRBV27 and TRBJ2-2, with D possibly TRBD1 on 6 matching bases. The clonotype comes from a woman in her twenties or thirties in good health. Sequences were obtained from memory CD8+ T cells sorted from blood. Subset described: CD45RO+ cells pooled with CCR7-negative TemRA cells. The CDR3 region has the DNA TGTGCCAGCACATCAGAGGGTAGGGGGTCGGCCGGGGAGCTGTTTTTT. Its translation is CASTSEGRGSAGELFF.